The clone carrying this T cell receptor beta chain was seen a handful of times. What it binds is not known. V was shortened by 5 bases and J by 6 bases, with 10 bases between the two germline ends. The CDR3 extends over 11 amino acids. Germline CDR1 reads DFQATT; CDR2 reads SNEGSKA (reference sequence). The data were taken from a study of shared clonotypes between healthy human individuals. Points from the study as a whole: Represented diversity (both genetic and exposure-history) was limited by the small number of donors.

The material for each subset, its genomic DNA, was split evenly across several immunoSEQ plates. The assay was immunoSEQ multiplex PCR, and TCRdb's table has in-frame clones only and misses some. The profile shows about half a million clones, around 77% of them singletons. This TCR was recovered from a woman aged 40 to 49 in good health. Some clones in this sample may be carry-over from other donors' samples. Sequencing used PBMCs. V gene TRBV20-1 combines with J gene TRBJ1-1; D is ambiguous. The CDR3 spells CSAAPLAEAFF. The CDR3 DNA follows: TGCAGTGCTGCCCCGCTCGCTGAAGCTTTCTTT.